A single T cell receptor beta chain is shown here with its context. Its antigen is not known. The data belong to a study of T and B cells in COVID-19 patients. On the study more broadly: Peripheral blood came from COVID-19 patients with active infection or after recovery. About 90% of the roughly 20 active-infection patients had comorbidities associated with unfavorable COVID-19 outcome. Findings of the study overall: Clonality of TRB repertoires was high in active COVID-19; recovery brought above-healthy diversity and richness. Patients with COVID-19 reportedly showed strongly skewed T cell receptor beta variable and joining gene usage.

Germline CDR1 and CDR2: SEHNR and FQNEAQ (reference sequence). With V trimmed by 1 base and J by 4 bases, 7 bases remained unmatched. The CDR3 length is 16 residues. Blood genomic DNA input for TRB amplification was roughly 250-550 ng. BIOMED2 TRB-A/B primer pools were used in multiplex TRB PCR. TCRdb fed the multiplex PCR reads into MiXCR, producing one record per CDR3 protein. Among about 5,100 distinct CDR3 sequences listed, 25% to 30% were seen once. The source material was blood. This chain connects TRBV7-9 to TRBJ2-3, with 8 bases lining up with TRBD2. The TCR was taken from a human donor with active COVID-19. CDR3: CASSLGGLAEADTQYF. In nucleotides, the CDR3 is TGTGCCAGCAGCTTAGGCGGACTAGCAGAAGCAGATACGCAGTATTTT.